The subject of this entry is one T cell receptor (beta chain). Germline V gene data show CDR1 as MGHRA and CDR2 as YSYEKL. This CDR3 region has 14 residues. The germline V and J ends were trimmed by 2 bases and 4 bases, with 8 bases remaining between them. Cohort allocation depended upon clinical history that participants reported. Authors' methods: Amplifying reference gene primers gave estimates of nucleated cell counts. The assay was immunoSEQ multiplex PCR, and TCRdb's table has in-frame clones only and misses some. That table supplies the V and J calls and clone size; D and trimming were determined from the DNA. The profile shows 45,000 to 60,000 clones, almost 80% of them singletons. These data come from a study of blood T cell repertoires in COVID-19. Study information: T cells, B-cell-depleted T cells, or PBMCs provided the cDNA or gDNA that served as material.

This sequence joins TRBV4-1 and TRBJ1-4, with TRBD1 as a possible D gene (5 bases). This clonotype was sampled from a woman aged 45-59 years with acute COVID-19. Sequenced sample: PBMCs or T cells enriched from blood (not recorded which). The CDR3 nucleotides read TGCGCCAGCAGCCAACAGGGCCTTAATGAAAAACTGTTTTTT. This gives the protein CASSQQGLNEKLFF.